The subject of this entry is one T cell receptor (beta chain). Antigen specificity is unknown. Measured with immunoSEQ multiplex PCR; TCRdb has only the in-frame clones, and not every one. Of over 75,000 clones in the sample, approximately 88% are singletons; the top ten hold 11%. The data were obtained in a study of T cell responses to AZD1222 COVID-19 vaccine. Study findings and constraints: Mostly white British, mostly female donors; authors suggested clonal diversity may be underestimated. Mapped onto spike, vaccine-associated CD4 TCRs spanned it and were dominant at 160-218 and 743-854. The breadth and depth of Spike-specific TCRs increased once two AZD1222 doses had been given.

Material: peripheral blood, obtained 28 days after the second AZD1222 dose. The TCR originated in an adult who received the AZD1222 COVID-19 vaccine.

DNA for the CDR3: TGTGCCAGCAGCCAAGGTGGTGAAAAACTGTTTTTT. It translates to CASSQGGEKLFF. The V call is TRBV3-1 (or the pseudogene TRBV3-2), the J call TRBJ1-4; D is uncertain. Per the germline V gene, CDR1 is LGHDT and CDR2 is YNNKEL (reference sequence). The V and J ends lost 1 base and 7 bases respectively, with 4 bases between them. This CDR3 is built from 12 residues.